This T cell receptor beta chain is from a study of human T cells and chemical hapten exposure. TCRdb re-called the RACE reads through MiXCR, storing one row per CDR3 protein. The sample records roughly 150,000 distinct CDR3 sequences, about 11% being singletons. This clonotype was recorded a few times. Time point noted: patch test 2, 6 weeks after DPC sensitization. Described treatment: therapeutic diphenylcyclopropenone sensitization with weekly scalp DPC. The study extracted total RNA from unfractionated whole blood. Germline V gene data show CDR1 as MDHEN and CDR2 as SYDVKM. This CDR3 spans 18 amino acids. After removal of 5 bases from V and 0 bases from J, the junction contained 13 bases not matched to a gene.

The chain links TRBV28 to TRBJ2-7; TRBD2 matches at 10 bases. Sequences were derived from whole blood, sampled in connection with sensitization to the hapten diphenylcyclopropenone (DPC). The sequence came from a woman in her fifties or sixties with alopecia areata. Some clones in this sample may be carry-over from other donors' samples. The CDR3 bases are TGTGCCAGCAGTACAGTGGTACTAGCGGGGCCTCCCTCCTACGAGCAGTACTTC. It specifies CASSTVVLAGPPSYEQYF. The full variable domain, rest sourced from reference TRBV28 and TRBJ2-7, is DVKVTQSSRYLVKRTGEKVFLECVQDMDHENMFWYRQDPGLGLRLIYFSYDVKMKEKGDIPEGYSVSREKKERFSLILESASTNQTSMYLCASSTVVLAGPPSYEQYFGPGTRLTVT.